This TCR beta chain was found in a study of OX40 agonist ivuxolimab in advanced cancers. As for the study in general: Partial responses were recorded for three patients, including one with hepatocellular carcinoma and two with cutaneous melanoma.

Germline assignment: CDR1 SGHRS and CDR2 YFSETQ. Trimming removed 0 bases from V and 5 bases from J, with 11 bases in between. The CDR3 spans 15 residues. Profiled with immunoSEQ multiplex PCR; TCRdb holds only in-frame clones, not every one. The sample has about 84,000 clones; about 85% are singletons. V and J are TRBV5-1 and TRBJ1-4; D gene ambiguous. This specimen was CD4+ or CD8+ T cells sorted from blood, taken in a trial of the OX40 agonist ivuxolimab. The receptor was isolated from an adult with an advanced solid tumor such as melanoma, head and neck, liver or kidney cancer. CDR3 residues: CASSLEGRRNEKLFF. The CDR3, as DNA: TGCGCCAGCAGCTTGGAAGGCAGGCGGAATGAAAAACTGTTTTTT.